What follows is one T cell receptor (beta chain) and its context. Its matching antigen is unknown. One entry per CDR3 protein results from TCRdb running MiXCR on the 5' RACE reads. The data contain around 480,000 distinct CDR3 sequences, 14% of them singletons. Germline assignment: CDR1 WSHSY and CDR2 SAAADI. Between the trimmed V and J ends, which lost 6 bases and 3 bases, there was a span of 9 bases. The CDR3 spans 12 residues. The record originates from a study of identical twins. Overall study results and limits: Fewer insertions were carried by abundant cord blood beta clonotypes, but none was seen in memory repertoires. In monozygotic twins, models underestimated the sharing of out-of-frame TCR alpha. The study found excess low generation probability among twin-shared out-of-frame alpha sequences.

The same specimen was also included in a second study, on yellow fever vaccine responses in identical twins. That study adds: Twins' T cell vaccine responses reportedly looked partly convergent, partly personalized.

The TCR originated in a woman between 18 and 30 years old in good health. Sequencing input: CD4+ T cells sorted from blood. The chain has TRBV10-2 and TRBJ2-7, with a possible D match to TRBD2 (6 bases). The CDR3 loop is CASRKDYYEQYF. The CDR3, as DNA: TGCGCCAGCAGGAAGGACTACTACGAGCAGTACTTC.